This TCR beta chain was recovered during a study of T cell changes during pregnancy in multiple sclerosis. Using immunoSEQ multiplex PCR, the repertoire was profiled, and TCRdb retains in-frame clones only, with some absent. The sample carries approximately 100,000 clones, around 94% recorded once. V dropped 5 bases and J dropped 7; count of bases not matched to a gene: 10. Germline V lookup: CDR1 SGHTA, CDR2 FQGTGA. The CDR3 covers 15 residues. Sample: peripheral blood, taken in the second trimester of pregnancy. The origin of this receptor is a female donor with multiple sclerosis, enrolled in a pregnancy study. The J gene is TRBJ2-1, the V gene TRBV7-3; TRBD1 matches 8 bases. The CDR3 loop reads CASSPSGTGGNEQFF. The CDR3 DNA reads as TGTGCCAGCAGCCCATCCGGGACAGGAGGAAATGAGCAGTTCTTC.